One sample yielded the 20 T cell receptor beta chains listed below, sequenced in a study of identical twins. TCRdb re-called the 5' RACE reads through MiXCR, storing one row per CDR3 protein. The table lists 200,000 or so distinct CDR3 sequences, around 8.1% of them singletons. A further study also used this sample, focusing on yellow fever vaccine responses in identical twins.

Sequenced input: memory (CD45RO+) T cells sorted from blood. These receptors were obtained from a woman aged 18-35 years in good health.

A word on this clonotype: At one boundary the junction diverges from the germline segment, which might be a read error. This chain uses TRBV12-3 or TRBV12-4 with TRBJ2-5; TRBD2 matches at 12 bases. The CDR3 runs to 18 residues. CDR3 sequence: CTSSLAPGLAGGQETQYF. The CDR3 DNA reads TGTACCAGCAGTTTAGCGCCGGGGCTAGCGGGGGGGCAGGAGACCCAGTACTTC.

The CDR3 DNA follows: TGTGCCAGCAGTTCTAACGGACCTCGCCAGCAGTTCTTC. Translated: CASSSNGPRQQFF. J is TRBJ2-1 and V is TRBV2; D unclear. The germline CDR1 and CDR2 sequences are SNHLY and FYNNEI. The CDR3 spans 13 residues. Trimming pared 5 bases from V and 11 bases from J, leaving 16 bases between.

The gene calls are TRBV3-1 and TRBJ1-1; D unclear. This CDR3 is 12 amino acids long. Germline CDR1 and CDR2: LGHDT and YNNKEL (reference sequence). The V and J ends lost 0 bases and 10 bases respectively, with 9 bases between them. CDR3 DNA sequence: TGTGCCAGCAGCCAAGATCTACTTGGAGCTTTCTTT. Protein: CASSQDLLGAFF.

The chain couples TRBV6-1 to TRBJ1-6; D is perhaps TRBD1 (5 bases). The CDR3 length is 14 residues. The V gene lost 6 bases and the J gene lost 10 bases, with 16 bases spanning the gap. Germline V lookup: CDR1 MNHNS, CDR2 SASEGT. The CDR3 protein is CASRSEGWYSPLHF. The CDR3 DNA reads TGTGCCAGCAGAAGCGAGGGGTGGTACTCACCCCTCCACTTT.

In nucleotides, the CDR3 is TGCAGTGCTATAGGCGGGAGGGCCTCCTACGAGCAGTACTTC. Residues: CSAIGGRASYEQYF. The rearrangement links TRBV20-1 to TRBJ2-7; 9 positions agree with TRBD2. Germline V CDR1 and CDR2: DFQATT, SNEGSKA (reference sequence). Trimming at V came to 4 bases and at J to 0 bases, leaving 4 bases not matched to a gene. The CDR3 sequence is 14 residues long.

This clonotype was seen at least ten times. The V gene is TRBV6-2 or TRBV6-3, the J gene TRBJ2-5, with D maybe TRBD1 (5 bases). V was clipped by 4 bases and J by 3 bases, with 9 bases between them. Germline-derived CDR1 and CDR2 are MNHEY and SVGEGT. CDR3 length equals 13 residues. The DNA of the CDR3 is TGTGCCAGCAGTTCCGACAGCGAAGAGACCCAGTACTTC. As protein: CASSSDSEETQYF.

The rearrangement links TRBV7-8 to TRBJ1-5; D remains ambiguous. The length of the CDR3 is 13 residues. V lost 3 bases and J 9 bases, leaving 12 bases between the germline ends. Per germline, CDR1 SGHVS and CDR2 FQNEAQ. The CDR3 protein is CASSFWADRPQHF. The CDR3 DNA follows: TGTGCCAGCAGCTTTTGGGCGGACCGGCCCCAGCATTTT. The entire variable domain, with the rest obtained from reference TRBV7-8 and TRBJ1-5, is as follows: GAGVSQSPRYKVAKRGQDVALRCDPISGHVSLFWYQQALGQGPEFLTYFQNEAQLDKSGLPSDRFFAERPEGSVSTLKIQRTQQEDSAVYLCASSFWADRPQHFGDGTRLSIL.

V is TRBV7-2 and J is TRBJ1-5; 8 nucleotides agree with TRBD1. The CDR3 sequence is 15 residues long. From germline, CDR1 is SGHTA and CDR2 FQGNSA. Germline trimming cut 1 base from V and 5 bases from J; bases unmatched to any gene: 4. For the CDR3, the DNA is TGTGCCAGCAGCTTAGGGGGGACAGGATATCAGCCCCAGCATTTT. This encodes CASSLGGTGYQPQHF.

CDR3 residues: CAWSGPSWSYEQYF. The DNA for the CDR3 is TGTGCCTGGAGTGGACCCTCTTGGTCCTACGAGCAGTACTTC. This chain links TRBV30 with TRBJ2-7; D unclear. Germline V gene data show CDR1 as GTSNPN and CDR2 as SVGIG (reference sequence). CDR3 length equals 14 residues. Trimming left V 1 base short and J 1 base short, with 11 bases between.

This clonotype has more than one count but fewer than ten. V gene TRBV7-2 combines with J gene TRBJ2-7, with D perhaps matching TRBD2 (6 bases). The germline gives CDR1 SGHTA, CDR2 FQGNSA. The CDR3 loop spans 14 amino acids. Trimming cost V 4 bases and J 7 bases, with 17 bases left between them. The CDR3 sequence is CASSSHSGPTEQYF. Here the CDR3 DNA reads TGTGCCAGCAGCTCCCATAGCGGCCCCACGGAGCAGTACTTC. Supplemented by reference TRBV7-2 and TRBJ2-7, the full variable domain reads GAGVSQSPSNKVTEKGKDVELRCDPISGHTALYWYRQSLGQGLEFLIYFQGNSAPDKSGLPSDRFSAERTGGSVSTLTIQRTQQEDSAVYLCASSSHSGPTEQYFGPGTRLTVT.

The chain joins TRBV20-1 to TRBJ1-2; the D is unclear. The germline V gene has CDR1 DFQATT and CDR2 SNEGSKA (reference sequence). Between the trimmed V and J ends, which lost 0 bases and 8 bases, there was a span of 7 bases. This CDR3 has 11 amino acids. CDR3 in DNA: TGCAGTGCTAGAGATGAGGCCGGCTACACCTTC. It specifies CSARDEAGYTF.

There are a few counts of this clonotype. The rearrangement joins TRBV13 to TRBJ2-1, with a tentative D call TRBD2 (5 bases). CDR3 length: 15 amino acids. V lost 5 bases and J 7 bases, leaving 18 bases between the germline ends. The germline V gene encodes CDR1 PRHDT and CDR2 FYEKMQ (reference sequence). The CDR3 coding sequence is TGTGCCAGCAGCGGAAGGTCTAGCCGCCCGAATGAGCAGTTCTTC. Its translation: CASSGRSSRPNEQFF.

This clonotype was seen more than once but under ten times. The chain is built from TRBV27 and TRBJ1-2, with 7 bases fitting TRBD1. Germline values: CDR1 MNHEY, CDR2 SMNVEV (reference sequence). The CDR3 consists of 14 residues. V was pared by 6 bases and J by 6 bases, with 10 bases of the junction left unmatched. The CDR3 DNA follows: TGTGCCAGCAGGGGGTCGGGACAGAAAAATGGCTACACCTTC. It encodes CASRGSGQKNGYTF.

This clonotype was detected ten times or more. The chain couples TRBV7-2 to TRBJ2-7; 8 bases align to TRBD2. The CDR3 totals 17 residues. Per germline, CDR1 SGHTA and CDR2 FQGNSA. V shed 2 bases, J shed 4 bases, and the junction held 13 bases outside the gene matches. In nucleotides, the CDR3 is TGTGCCAGCAGCTTATCTGGTTTAGCGGGAACATATTACGAGCAGTACTTC. This sequence encodes CASSLSGLAGTYYEQYF.

This clonotype occurred a few times. The CDR3, as DNA: TGTGCCAGCAGCCCGTCTCTATCGGGCCCCTACGAGCAGTACTTC. This codes for CASSPSLSGPYEQYF. This chain connects TRBV3-1 to TRBJ2-7, with unresolved D. V gave up 4 bases and J gave up 2 bases, with 15 bases separating them. CDR3 length: 15 residues. The germline V gene encodes CDR1 LGHDT and CDR2 YNNKEL (reference sequence).

This clonotype was observed a handful of times. The gene calls are TRBV7-2 and TRBJ2-3, with D unclear. V lost 5 bases and J 7 bases, leaving 13 bases between the germline ends. Germline loops: CDR1 SGHTA, CDR2 FQGNSA. The CDR3 consists of 13 residues. Here the CDR3 DNA reads TGTGCCAGCAGCGGGCGTAACGTATATACGCAGTATTTT. Amino acid sequence: CASSGRNVYTQYF. Full variable domain (missing parts from reference TRBV7-2 and TRBJ2-3): GAGVSQSPSNKVTEKGKDVELRCDPISGHTALYWYRQSLGQGLEFLIYFQGNSAPDKSGLPSDRFSAERTGGSVSTLTIQRTQQEDSAVYLCASSGRNVYTQYFGPGTRLTVL.

The chain couples TRBV27 to TRBJ1-1; D might be TRBD1 (6 bases). Per the germline V gene, CDR1 is MNHEY and CDR2 is SMNVEV (reference sequence). This CDR3 is 15 amino acids long. Trimming took 5 bases from V and 1 from J, leaving 14 bases between them. CDR3: CASSRAGAPNTEAFF. CDR3 nucleotides: TGTGCCAGCAGTCGGGCAGGGGCCCCGAACACTGAAGCTTTCTTT.

Only a few counts were recorded for this clonotype. The rearrangement links TRBV5-1 to TRBJ1-4; D ambiguous. This CDR3 is 13 amino acids long. In germline, CDR1 is SGHRS, CDR2 YFSETQ. Trimming shortened V by 2 bases and J by 5 bases, and 7 bases separated the two germline ends. The CDR3 DNA follows: TGCGCCAGCAGCTTTCAGTCGAATGAAAAACTGTTTTTT. This codes for CASSFQSNEKLFF.

This clonotype was counted many times. The chain recombines TRBV3-1 with TRBJ2-1; TRBD2 matches 13 bases. There are 17 residues in the CDR3. The junction had 8 bases not matched to a gene; V was cut back by 2 bases and J by 7 bases. Germline V gene sequence: CDR1 LGHDT, CDR2 YNNKEL (reference sequence). CDR3 bases: TGTGCCAGCAGCCAACGACCGGGACTAGCGGGACCGAATGAGCAGTTCTTC. Amino acid sequence: CASSQRPGLAGPNEQFF.

The V and J genes are TRBV15 and TRBJ1-4; D is possibly TRBD1 (5 bases). The CDR3 is made up of 15 amino acids. V was pared by 0 bases and J by 5 bases, with 10 bases between. CDR1 and CDR2 (germline): LNHNV, YYDKDF (reference sequence). The CDR3 spells CATSRDMAGNEKLFF. The CDR3 nucleotides are TGTGCCACCAGCAGAGATATGGCAGGGAATGAAAAACTGTTTTTT.